The 28 T cell receptor beta chains given below trace back to one sample, sequenced in a study of blood T cell repertoires in COVID-19. The protocol was immunoSEQ multiplex PCR, while the TCRdb copy is restricted to in-frame clones and leaves out a portion. The sample yields just over 65,000 clones, approximately 89% seen once. The sample comprised peripheral blood. These receptors originate from a man between 60 and 75 years old with acute or convalescent COVID-19.

V usage is TRBV27 and J usage is TRBJ2-7; D unclear. This CDR3 comprises 13 residues. CDR1 and CDR2 (germline): MNHEY, SMNVEV (reference sequence). The V and J ends lost 1 base and 7 bases respectively, with 11 bases between them. CDR3: CASSLFSLREQYF. CDR3 coding DNA: TGTGCCAGCAGTTTATTCTCCCTACGAGAGCAGTACTTC.

This rearrangement joins TRBV24-1 to TRBJ2-2; 7 positions match TRBD1. Germline V gene lookup returns CDR1 KGHDR and CDR2 SFDVKD. V shed 0 bases and J 5 bases; nucleotides not matched to a gene: 5. The CDR3 extends over 16 amino acids. Written as DNA, the CDR3 is TGTGCCACCAGTGATTTGGGCAGGGGGTATACCGGGGAGCTGTTTTTT. This codes for CATSDLGRGYTGELFF.

V and J are TRBV11-2 and TRBJ2-1; the match to TRBD1 covers 9 bases. In germline, CDR1 is SGHAT, CDR2 FQNNGV. V trimming: 6 bases; J trimming: 1 base; junction bases outside the gene matches: 7. CDR3 size: 16 residues. CDR3 sequence reads: CASRRAGTGSYNEQFF. The CDR3 DNA reads TGTGCCAGCAGACGGGCGGGGACAGGGTCCTACAATGAGCAGTTCTTC.

The chain links TRBV12-5 to TRBJ2-3, with 7 bases lining up with TRBD1. Per germline, CDR1 LGHNT and CDR2 FRNRAP. The CDR3 contains 15 residues. V lost 3 bases to trimming and J lost 3 bases; unmatched junction nucleotides: 6. CDR3 nucleotide sequence: TGTGCTAGTGGTTTCGGGGACAGCCTTACAGATACGCAGTATTTT. Amino acid sequence: CASGFGDSLTDTQYF.

The table lists this clone with a count of one. J is TRBJ1-5 and V is TRBV25-1; 7 bases map to TRBD1. With 6 bases clipped from V and 5 bases from J, the junction kept 10 bases outside the gene matches. Germline V CDR1 and CDR2: MGHDK, SYGVNS. There are 15 residues in the CDR3. The CDR3 protein is CASRGQAKGHQPQHF. The CDR3 nucleotides are TGTGCCAGCAGAGGACAGGCCAAAGGCCATCAGCCCCAGCATTTT.

The CDR3 reads CARDRENTGELFF. The DNA of the CDR3 is TGTGCCAGGGACAGGGAGAACACCGGGGAGCTGTTTTTT. This sequence joins TRBV6-5 and TRBJ2-2; 8 bases align to TRBD1. The V segment lost 9 bases and the J segment 1 base; nucleotides outside the gene matches: 1. Germline V gives CDR1 MNHEY, CDR2 SVGAGI. The CDR3 has 13 residues.

The rearrangement joins TRBV27 to TRBJ1-1; the match to TRBD1 covers 8 bases. V was pared by 6 bases and J by 4 bases, with 10 bases of the junction left unmatched. In germline, CDR1 is MNHEY, CDR2 SMNVEV (reference sequence). The CDR3 is 15 amino acids. CDR3: CASSQTQGVSTEAFF. For the CDR3, the DNA is TGTGCCAGCAGCCAAACACAGGGGGTTAGCACTGAAGCTTTCTTT.

The CDR3 sequence: CASSSRGSNQPQHF. CDR3 in DNA: TGTGCCAGCAGTTCACGAGGTAGCAATCAGCCCCAGCATTTT. The V call is TRBV27, the J call TRBJ1-5; D uncertain. Trimming cost V 4 bases and J 0 bases, with 7 bases left between them. CDR3 length equals 14 residues. Germline-derived CDR1 and CDR2 are MNHEY and SMNVEV (reference sequence).

This clone has a single count. The V gene is TRBV2, the J gene TRBJ1-2, with TRBD1 matching over 8 bases. The CDR3 consists of 13 residues. The V segment lost 5 bases and the J segment 6 bases; nucleotides outside the gene matches: 5. CDR1 and CDR2 from the germline V gene are SNHLY and FYNNEI. In nucleotides, the CDR3 is TGTGCCAGCAGTTACGACAGGGGAGATGGCTACACCTTC. Translation: CASSYDRGDGYTF.

This chain links TRBV18 with TRBJ1-2, with a possible D match to TRBD1 (6 bases). This CDR3 comprises 17 residues. Trimming took off 0 bases at V and 7 bases at J, with 21 bases between the two ends. Germline V gene lookup returns CDR1 KGHSH and CDR2 LQKENI. For the CDR3, the DNA is TGTGCCAGCTCACCACCAACAGACAGGTTCGGAATATCTGGCTACACCTTC. Translated: CASSPPTDRFGISGYTF. The full variable domain, rest sourced from reference TRBV18 and TRBJ1-2, is NAGVMQNPRHLVRRRGQEARLRCSPMKGHSHVYWYRQLPEEGLKFMVYLQKENIIDESGMPKERFSAEFPKEGPSILRIQQVVRGDSAAYFCASSPPTDRFGISGYTFGSGTRLTVV.

The chain uses TRBV7-9 and TRBJ1-5; D ambiguous. The germline CDR1 and CDR2 sequences are SEHNR and FQNEAQ (reference sequence). The CDR3 sequence is 17 residues long. Trimming removed 1 base from V and 0 bases from J, with 13 bases in between. CDR3 DNA: TGTGCCAGCAGCTTAGGGGTCGGGGATTATAGCAATCAGCCCCAGCATTTT. Translating gives CASSLGVGDYSNQPQHF.

The chain's CDR3 is CASIGGGWSEKLFF. The CDR3 DNA sequence: TGTGCCAGCATCGGGGGAGGGTGGAGTGAAAAACTGTTTTTT. The V and J genes are TRBV6-5 and TRBJ1-4; D perhaps matches TRBD1 (5 bases). Germline V lookup: CDR1 MNHEY, CDR2 SVGAGI. CDR3 size: 14 residues. Deletions cut 7 bases from V and 7 bases from J, with 16 bases between.

J is TRBJ1-2 and V is TRBV5-1; 9 nucleotides agree with TRBD1. V shed 4 bases and J 6 bases; nucleotides not matched to a gene: 7. Germline CDR1 reads SGHRS; CDR2 reads YFSETQ. The CDR3 has 14 residues. CDR3 coding DNA: TGCGCCAGCAGCCTCTCCGGGACAGGGAATGGCTACACCTTC. This gives the protein CASSLSGTGNGYTF.

The chain employs TRBV7-6 and TRBJ1-1; 12 positions agree with TRBD1. CDR3 length equals 15 residues. V lost 5 bases, J lost 5 bases, and 6 bases stayed unmatched. In germline, CDR1 is SGHVS, CDR2 FNYEAQ. The CDR3: CASSGTGGARTEAFF. CDR3 bases: TGTGCCAGCAGCGGGACAGGGGGCGCGAGGACTGAAGCTTTCTTT.

The chain is built from TRBV18 and TRBJ2-3; maybe TRBD1 (5 bases). CDR1 and CDR2 from the germline V gene are KGHSH and LQKENI. V gave up 2 bases and J gave up 6 bases, with 6 bases separating them. This CDR3 comprises 12 residues. The CDR3 loop reads CASSPKGDTQYF. The CDR3 bases are TGTGCCAGCTCACCAAAGGGGGATACGCAGTATTTT.

This sequence joins TRBV10-3 and TRBJ2-3; 10 positions agree with TRBD2. CDR1 and CDR2 (germline): ENHRY, SYGVKD. The CDR3 has 13 residues. Unmatched junction bases numbered 4, after V lost 7 bases and J lost 6 bases. CDR3 sequence reads: CAIKAGGSDTQYF. The CDR3, as DNA: TGTGCCATCAAAGCGGGGGGGTCGGATACGCAGTATTTT.

V and J are TRBV6-5 and TRBJ1-3; D might be TRBD1 (6 bases). The V end lost 10 bases, the J end lost 4 bases, and 14 bases lay between the germline ends. Germline V gene data show CDR1 as MNHEY and CDR2 as SVGAGI. This CDR3 region has 13 residues. CDR3 bases: TGTGCCATCCAGGGGACCCCGGGAAACACCATATATTTT. It specifies CAIQGTPGNTIYF.

The chain has TRBV3-1 (or the pseudogene TRBV3-2) and TRBJ2-2, with 9 bases fitting TRBD1. V lost 5 bases, J lost 5 bases, and 15 bases stayed unmatched. CDR1 and CDR2 from the germline V gene are LGHDT and YNNKEL (reference sequence). This CDR3 spans 18 amino acids. The CDR3 DNA reads TGTGCCAGCAGCGGACAGGGGCCTGTGGGGGGTAGGACCGGGGAGCTGTTTTTT. As protein: CASSGQGPVGGRTGELFF.

The chain employs TRBV2 and TRBJ2-7, with D uncertain. Deletions cut 8 bases from V and 1 base from J, with 15 bases between. Germline V gives CDR1 SNHLY, CDR2 FYNNEI. This CDR3 is built from 14 residues. The CDR3 loop reads CASLNPTASYEQYF. The CDR3 DNA follows: TGTGCCAGCCTCAACCCGACTGCGTCCTACGAGCAGTACTTC.

The chain carries TRBV24-1 and TRBJ2-5, with 11 bases identical to TRBD1. Germline trimming cut 4 bases from V and 4 bases from J; bases unmatched to any gene: 7. CDR1 and CDR2 (germline): KGHDR, SFDVKD. This CDR3 is 16 amino acids long. The DNA of the CDR3 is TGTGCCACCAGTGAATGGGACAGGGGGTCGGGAGAGACCCAGTACTTC. It is translated as CATSEWDRGSGETQYF.

The chain links TRBV6-4 to TRBJ2-2; D perhaps matches TRBD1 (5 bases). Trimming took off 6 bases at V and 4 bases at J, with 12 bases between the two ends. This CDR3 region has 14 residues. Germline V lookup: CDR1 MRHNA, CDR2 SNTAGT. The CDR3 nucleotides read TGTGCCAGCAGCCAGGGAAGGAGCACCGGGGAGCTGTTTTTT. Amino acid sequence: CASSQGRSTGELFF.

This rearrangement joins TRBV2 to TRBJ1-4; D possibly corresponds to TRBD1 (6 bases). Germline lookup yields CDR1 SNHLY and CDR2 FYNNEI. Trimming cost V 5 bases and J 3 bases, with 22 bases left between them. The CDR3 runs 18 residues. The CDR3 loop is CASSNTFTGGGSNEKLFF. The DNA for the CDR3 is TGTGCCAGCAGTAACACCTTCACCGGGGGGGGCTCTAATGAAAAACTGTTTTTT.

The V call is TRBV9, the J call TRBJ1-5, with D possibly being TRBD1 (6 bases). Per germline, CDR1 SGDLS and CDR2 YYNGEE. Trimming cost V 0 bases and J 4 bases, with 8 bases left between them. The CDR3 spans 14 residues. CDR3 DNA sequence: TGTGCCAGCAGCGTAGGAGGGGGTAATCAGCCCCAGCATTTT. It specifies CASSVGGGNQPQHF.

V usage is TRBV3-1 (or the pseudogene TRBV3-2) and J usage is TRBJ1-2; TRBD1 matches at 9 bases. The J segment lost 8 bases and the V segment lost 5 bases, leaving 9 bases of the junction unmatched. CDR3 size: 14 residues. In germline, CDR1 is LGHDT, CDR2 YNNKEL (reference sequence). CDR3 DNA: TGTGCCAGCAGCGCCGGGACAGGGAATTCCGGCTACACCTTC. It codes for CASSAGTGNSGYTF.

The genes are TRBV24-1 and TRBJ2-3, with TRBD2 as a possible D gene (6 bases). Trimming took off 0 bases at V and 1 base at J, with 13 bases between the two ends. Germline loops: CDR1 KGHDR, CDR2 SFDVKD. The CDR3 has 17 amino acids. DNA for the CDR3: TGTGCCACCAGTGATTTGCTCCGGGGGATCGGCACAGATACGCAGTATTTT. As protein: CATSDLLRGIGTDTQYF.

The J gene is TRBJ1-2, the V gene TRBV7-9; 7 nucleotides match TRBD1. The CDR3 extends over 15 amino acids. Unmatched junction bases numbered 10, after V lost 5 bases and J lost 4 bases. CDR1 is SEHNR and CDR2 is FQNEAQ in the germline V gene (reference sequence). CDR3 coding DNA: TGTGCCAGCAGCCAAGGGGCCACAGGGGTCTATGGCTACACCTTC. Translated, it gives CASSQGATGVYGYTF. Based on the CDR3 plus reference TRBV7-9 and TRBJ1-2, the full variable domain is DTGVSQNPRHKITKRGQNVTFRCDPISEHNRLYWYRQTLGQGPEFLTYFQNEAQLEKSRLLSDRFSAERPKGSFSTLEIQRTEQGDSAMYLCASSQGATGVYGYTFGSGTRLTVV.

This rearrangement joins TRBV19 to TRBJ1-6; 7 nucleotides line up with TRBD1. This CDR3 is built from 15 residues. The J segment lost 7 bases and the V segment lost 3 bases, leaving 6 bases of the junction unmatched. The germline CDR1 and CDR2 sequences are LNHDA and SQIVND (reference sequence). This chain's CDR3 is CASSIQDRSNSPLHF. For the CDR3, the DNA is TGTGCCAGTAGTATTCAGGACAGGTCGAATTCACCCCTCCACTTT.

This chain uses TRBV5-6 with TRBJ1-2, with D perhaps matching TRBD1 (6 bases). Per germline, CDR1 SGHDT and CDR2 YYEEEE. V was cut by 7 bases and J by 4 bases, with 14 bases left in between. The CDR3 consists of 13 residues. The CDR3 region is CASGYQDSYGYTF. The CDR3 DNA sequence: TGTGCCAGCGGCTATCAGGACAGCTATGGCTACACCTTC. Drawing the rest from reference TRBV5-6 and TRBJ1-2, the complete variable domain is DAGVTQSPTHLIKTRGQQVTLRCSPKSGHDTVSWYQQALGQGPQFIFQYYEEEERQRGNFPDRFSGHQFPNYSSELNVNALLLGDSALYLCASGYQDSYGYTFGSGTRLTVV.